The TCR beta chain under discussion was sequenced for a study of blood T cell repertoires in COVID-19. Study-wide context: Acute-phase and convalescent COVID-19 samples originated in the United States, Italy and Spain. T cells, B-cell-depleted T cells, or PBMCs provided the cDNA or gDNA that served as material.

Original processing notes: By means of reference gene primer amplification, nucleated cell counts were estimated. Some clones are missing from TCRdb's copy, which holds only in-frame ones; the method was immunoSEQ multiplex PCR. V and J calls and clone size are those listed in that table; D and trimming were worked out from the DNA. The data show 200,000 to 300,000 clones, with about 90% seen just once and 3.7% held by the top ten. Sequenced material: peripheral blood. This sequence was found in a woman in her forties with acute or convalescent COVID-19.

The CDR3 DNA reads TGTGCCAGTGACAGGGGGCACTACAATGAGCAGTTCTTC. It translates to CASDRGHYNEQFF. This chain connects TRBV2 to TRBJ2-1; TRBD1 aligns across 10 bases. The CDR3 sequence is 13 residues long. CDR1 and CDR2 (germline): SNHLY, FYNNEI. V lost 9 bases and J lost 3; bases outside the gene matches: 2.